This entry describes one T cell receptor beta chain. This sample is drawn from a study of technical replicates of blood from a few donors. Method: immunoSEQ multiplex PCR; TCRdb's copy keeps in-frame clones and lacks some. Of about 94,000 clones listed, approximately 96% are singletons. V was clipped by 5 bases and J by 8 bases; unmatched bases: 9. Germline-derived CDR1 and CDR2 are SGHTA and FQGTGA. The CDR3 extends over 15 amino acids. The V and J genes are TRBV7-3 and TRBJ1-6; 7 bases match TRBD1. The specimen was T cells isolated from PBMCs. This TCR was sampled from a human donor in good health. The CDR3 DNA sequence: TGTGCCAGCAGCCAGACAGGGTCTTCGGATTCACCCCTCCACTTT. As protein: CASSQTGSSDSPLHF.